This T cell receptor (beta chain) is drawn from a study of cytomegalovirus exposure and HLA in healthy donors. The primer mix had 60 Vbeta and 13 Jbeta primers. Profiled with immunoSEQ multiplex PCR; TCRdb holds only in-frame clones, not every one. Counted here are some 170,000 clones, roughly three quarters occurring once; the ten biggest clones make up 4.5% to 5%. CDR3 length: 17 amino acids. Trimming left V 0 bases short and J 0 bases short, with 14 bases between. Germline CDR1 reads SGHDT; CDR2 reads YYEEEE. What was sequenced was PBMCs. This sequence was found in a man aged 18 to 29 in good health and CMV-seropositive. The chain combines TRBV5-6 with TRBJ2-3; D may be TRBD2 (6 bases). The DNA for the CDR3 is TGTGCCAGCAGCTTGGCGGGAGTCTCTCCTAGCACAGATACGCAGTATTTT. It yields the protein CASSLAGVSPSTDTQYF.